Below are 17 T cell receptor beta chains sequenced from a single sample in a study of molecular identifiers for immune sequencing clone quantification. TCRdb reprocessed the PCR reads via MiXCR and lists one record per CDR3 protein. The sample yields more than 450,000 distinct CDR3 sequences, about 25% seen once. The sequencing sample was made of naive CD8+ T cells from blood, with Jurkat cell RNA spiked in. Subset defined: FACS-sorted CD8+CD4-CCR7+CD45RA+ naive T cells. These TCRs come from a human donor in good health. Some libraries in this study had Jurkat cell RNA spiked in.

This clonotype occurred a few times. The chain links TRBV13 to TRBJ2-5; D gene uncertain. Germline CDR1 is PRHDT and CDR2 is FYEKMQ (reference sequence). Trimming left V 2 bases short and J 5 bases short, with 12 bases between. The CDR3 sequence is 14 residues long. The CDR3 nucleotides are TGTGCCAGCAGCTTATCGTTGGGGTCGGAGACCCAGTACTTC. Its translation: CASSLSLGSETQYF.

Many counts were recorded for this clonotype. The V and J genes are TRBV29-1 and TRBJ2-4; a possible D gene is TRBD1 (6 bases). The CDR3 is 14 residues long. CDR1 and CDR2 (germline): SQVTM, ANQGSEA. Trimming took 4 bases from V and 3 from J, leaving 13 bases between them. This chain's CDR3 is CSVGRQVDKNIQYF. The CDR3, as DNA: TGCAGCGTTGGCCGACAGGTTGACAAAAACATTCAGTACTTC.

This clonotype was observed a handful of times. As DNA, the CDR3 is TGTGCCAGCAGCCAATTTTTGGCAGGGGACGACTATGGCTACACCTTC. Encoded protein: CASSQFLAGDDYGYTF. The rearrangement joins TRBV14 to TRBJ1-2; D is perhaps TRBD1 (6 bases). Trimming pared 2 bases from V and 3 bases from J, leaving 16 bases between. CDR1 is SGHDN, CDR2 FVKESK, per germline. The length of the CDR3 is 16 residues.

This clonotype was detected only a few times. The J gene is TRBJ2-5, the V gene TRBV28; D is possibly TRBD1 (6 bases). The V and J ends lost 5 bases and 2 bases respectively, with 18 bases between them. The CDR3 extends over 16 amino acids. Germline values: CDR1 MDHEN, CDR2 SYDVKM. In DNA form, the CDR3 reads TGTGCCAGCAGTAAATTATTACAGGGTATACAAGAGACCCAGTACTTC. This translates into CASSKLLQGIQETQYF.

The chain employs TRBV9 and TRBJ2-7, with 10 bases matching TRBD2. The CDR3 extends over 16 amino acids. V shed 4 bases, J shed 5 bases, and the junction held 12 bases outside the gene matches. The V gene's germline CDR1 is SGDLS and CDR2 YYNGEE. The CDR3 nucleotides are TGTGCCAGCAGCAGAAGCCCGGGACTAGCGTTCGACGAGCAGTACTTC. Its protein is CASSRSPGLAFDEQYF.

This clonotype was seen a few times. V gene TRBV19 combines with J gene TRBJ2-7, with 14 nucleotides matching TRBD2. CDR1 and CDR2 (germline): LNHDA, SQIVND (reference sequence). V lost 6 bases, J lost 2 bases, and 3 bases stayed unmatched. The CDR3 consists of 15 residues. CDR3 sequence reads: CASSRTSGRPYEQYF. In DNA form, the CDR3 reads TGTGCCAGTAGCCGGACTAGCGGGAGGCCCTACGAGCAGTACTTC.

This clonotype was counted ten times or more. The J gene is TRBJ1-5, the V gene TRBV4-1; D remains ambiguous. Germline CDR1 reads MGHRA; CDR2 reads YSYEKL. The CDR3 extends over 15 amino acids. V dropped 1 base and J dropped 0 bases, with 7 bases sitting between them. Written as DNA, the CDR3 is TGCGCCAGCAGCCAAGCCAGGAATAGCAATCAGCCCCAGCATTTT. Amino acid sequence: CASSQARNSNQPQHF.

This clonotype was counted a few times. V gene TRBV30 combines with J gene TRBJ2-3; 9 bases align to TRBD1. The V gene's germline CDR1 is GTSNPN and CDR2 SVGIG (reference sequence). The CDR3 sequence is 15 residues long. V trimming: 4 bases; J trimming: 4 bases; junction bases outside the gene matches: 9. The CDR3 DNA follows: TGTGCCTGGAAGATGGACAGGGGAAGCGCAGATACGCAGTATTTT. This sequence encodes CAWKMDRGSADTQYF.

This clonotype was observed a few times. V is TRBV12-3 or TRBV12-4 and J is TRBJ2-7; D is perhaps TRBD1 or TRBD2 (6 bases each). Trimming took 10 bases from V and 2 from J, leaving 18 bases between them. The CDR3 has 14 amino acids. The DNA for the CDR3 is TGTGCCATCACGCGGGACACCGCGCCCTACGAGCAGTACTTC. The encoded protein is CAITRDTAPYEQYF.

The chain links TRBV18 to TRBJ2-7; no firm D call. The CDR3 runs 12 residues. Germline assignment: CDR1 KGHSH and CDR2 LQKENI. With 2 bases removed from V and 5 bases from J, the gap between germline ends came to 7 bases. The CDR3 region has the DNA TGTGCCAGCTCACCAGTGGGGAACGAGCAGTACTTC. As protein: CASSPVGNEQYF.

This clonotype was counted ten times or more. The CDR3 protein is CASSFQSYEQYF. For the CDR3, the DNA is TGTGCCAGCAGTTTTCAGTCCTACGAGCAGTACTTC. The chain joins TRBV28 to TRBJ2-7; no definite D call. This CDR3 is built from 12 residues. V was shortened by 3 bases and J by 1 base, with 4 bases between the two germline ends. The germline V gene encodes CDR1 MDHEN and CDR2 SYDVKM.

In its sample, this clonotype was seen many times. The V gene is TRBV7-2, the J gene TRBJ2-3; D might be TRBD2 (5 bases). The CDR3 consists of 13 residues. V was trimmed by 6 bases and J by 5 bases, leaving 12 bases between them. Germline CDR1 SGHTA, CDR2 FQGNSA. In DNA, the CDR3 is TGTGCCAGCAGACGACTACTTGAAGATACGCAGTATTTT. It codes for CASRRLLEDTQYF. The full variable domain, its missing parts supplied by reference TRBV7-2 and TRBJ2-3, is GAGVSQSPSNKVTEKGKDVELRCDPISGHTALYWYRQSLGQGLEFLIYFQGNSAPDKSGLPSDRFSAERTGGSVSTLTIQRTQQEDSAVYLCASRRLLEDTQYFGPGTRLTVL.

This rearrangement joins TRBV20-1 to TRBJ1-1; D is perhaps TRBD1 (6 bases). This CDR3 is 13 amino acids long. CDR1 and CDR2 (germline): DFQATT, SNEGSKA (reference sequence). Trimming left V 6 bases short and J 6 bases short, with 17 bases between. The CDR3 region is CSALYRVGAEAFF. The CDR3 coding sequence is TGCAGTGCCCTCTACAGGGTGGGCGCTGAAGCTTTCTTT.

On this clonotype: Germline is not matched at one junction end, which may reflect a read error. This rearrangement joins TRBV7-9 to TRBJ1-1; D not resolved. The CDR3 covers 12 residues. Germline V gene lookup returns CDR1 SEHNR and CDR2 FQNEAQ (reference sequence). The CDR3 DNA reads TGTGCCAGCAGCCCCGAAGGCACTGAAGCTTCCTTT. Protein sequence: CASSPEGTEASF.

This clonotype was recorded at least ten times. The V gene is TRBV29-1, the J gene TRBJ1-2, with D perhaps TRBD1 (6 bases). This CDR3 is built from 13 residues. Per the germline V gene, CDR1 is SQVTM and CDR2 is ANQGSEA. The ends were cut back, 2 bases at V and 4 bases at J, with 11 bases in the middle. CDR3: CSVESPDSYGYTF. In DNA, the CDR3 is TGCAGCGTTGAATCCCCGGACAGCTATGGCTACACCTTC.

This clonotype was seen a handful of times. This chain links TRBV7-2 with TRBJ2-5, with a weak D call TRBD2 (5 bases). V shed 4 bases and J shed 3 bases, with 12 bases lying between them. Germline V gene data show CDR1 as SGHTA and CDR2 as FQGNSA. The CDR3 consists of 14 residues. CDR3 protein: CASSSTDLEETQYF. CDR3 DNA sequence: TGTGCCAGCAGCTCGACGGACTTAGAAGAGACCCAGTACTTC.

The V gene is TRBV11-2, the J gene TRBJ2-3; TRBD1 is a possible D gene (6 bases). CDR3 length equals 15 residues. V lost 6 bases, J lost 4 bases, and 17 bases lay in between. Germline lookup yields CDR1 SGHAT and CDR2 FQNNGV. The CDR3 coding sequence is TGTGCCAGCAGTCCCACGACAGGCTTCCCAGATACGCAGTATTTT. Translating gives CASSPTTGFPDTQYF.